The rows below give T cell receptor beta chains drawn from one sample of a study of graft-versus-host responses after intestinal transplantation. Sequencing used immunoSEQ multiplex PCR; TCRdb keeps in-frame clones, though not all of them. The sample yields some 16,000 clones, 82% seen once. The specimen was ileum tissue, collected 17 days after transplant. Source of these receptors: a human patient who received an intestinal transplant, so some T cells may come from the graft donor. Each CDR3 is given with its conserved first and last residue.

>TRBV28|TRBJ2-2
CASSLIGLAGEDGELLF
>TRBV5-1|TRBJ1-2
CASSLTGQENGYTF
>TRBV5-6|TRBJ2-3
CASSPGLAGVTTDTQYF
>TRBV7-7|TRBJ2-5
CASSFWGKETQYF
>TRBV5-4|TRBJ2-3
CASSSTTDTQYF
>TRBV9|TRBJ2-1
CASSVLVYNEQFF
>TRBV4-2|TRBJ2-3
CASSQDEGAASGSTDTQYF
>TRBV21-1|TRBJ2-3
CASSNEGTSGTHLSTDTQYF
>TRBV28|TRBJ2-2
CASSSQSSGRGAGELFF
>TRBV9|TRBJ2-7
CASSVGERLNEQYF
>TRBV5-1|TRBJ1-2
CASSPRERGLNGYTF
>TRBV9|TRBJ2-1
CASSVGFPAAGNEQFF
>TRBV7-8|TRBJ2-7
CASKPATGVYEQYF
>TRBV7-9|TRBJ2-2
CASSPPGGNTGELFF
>TRBV5-6|TRBJ2-1
CASSFRDFYNEQFF
>TRBV25-1|TRBJ2-7
CASRRTGSVEQYF
>TRBV29-1|TRBJ2-7
CSVEDRGGSSYEQYF
>TRBV5-1|TRBJ2-5
CASSLGLAGRETQYF
>TRBV7-2|TRBJ2-1
CASSLVRGVGEQFF
>TRBV7-2|TRBJ2-1
CASSHSGQGALEQFF
>TRBV30|TRBJ2-7
CAWGTGDPYEQYF
>TRBV6-4|TRBJ2-3
CASSDTPGQSSTDTQYF
>TRBV9|TRBJ2-3
CASSVGLPPTDTQYF
>TRBV4-2|TRBJ2-4
CASSQDPAGLAKNIQYF
>TRBV10-3|TRBJ2-3
CAMGDTGPYTDTQYF
>TRBV21-1|TRBJ1-1
CASSAQKKGQARTEAFF
>TRBV4-3|TRBJ1-3
CASSQGSRSGNTIYF
>TRBV4-1|TRBJ2-7
CASSHSLGRVYEQYF
>TRBV5-1|TRBJ2-2
CASSFRGAVTGELFF
>TRBV19|TRBJ1-1
CASSITVGNTEAFF
>TRBV6-6|TRBJ2-3
CASSMLAGVKDTQYF
>TRBV2|TRBJ2-1
CASSLAGGLNEQFF
>TRBV2|TRBJ1-5
CASSKYSTGTNQPQHF
>TRBV2|TRBJ2-5
CASSGTSGSPHEETQYF
>TRBV28|TRBJ1-5
CASRPGQGVTKPQHF
>TRBV27|TRBJ1-2
CASHISGPPNYGYTF
>TRBV13|TRBJ1-6
CASSTSWTSHMSSYNSPLHF
>TRBV7-2|TRBJ1-5
CASSRIREQPNQPQHF
>TRBV27|TRBJ2-7
CASSLAGGLPYEQYF
>TRBV28|TRBJ2-2
CASMPGTSTGELFF
>TRBV7-8|TRBJ2-7
CASSLYGTVTYEQYF
>TRBV4-2|TRBJ2-6
CASSQVGPPNSGANVLTF
>TRBV14|TRBJ2-7
CASSLLSGGAYEQYF
>TRBV6-1|TRBJ1-4
CASSVGQLREKLFF
>TRBV11-2|TRBJ2-1
CASSLAETGGGRWVYEQFF
>TRBV29-1|TRBJ2-7
CSVEEGPKEDF
>TRBV28|TRBJ1-1
CASSSNEWRGTEAFF
>TRBV6-4|TRBJ2-2
CASSDGGRGSTGELFF
>TRBV6-1|TRBJ1-5
CASSDPNQPQHF
>TRBV28|TRBJ1-2
CASSLALFTGRYTF